Below, one T cell receptor beta chain is given with its context. Its antigen remains unidentified. No clone much larger than this one lies a single base away; base qualities are absent. These data come from a study of shared clonotypes between healthy human individuals (dated by TCRdb to 2019 to 2021). Background for the entire study: A few men and a couple of women, aged 18 to 49 years, made up the cohort. Libraries were prepared and TCR repertoires were sequenced by different laboratories using diverse techniques, in order to increase sequencing depth and limit assay-specific biases. Per donor, three plates each were used for CD4 naive and CD4 memory, two for CD8 naive, and one for CD8 memory. To estimate repertoire size and how much clonotypes are shared between individuals, the study performed deep sequencing of blood TCR repertoires from roughly five healthy adults. Each donor's leukapheresis produced roughly between about 0.8 and 10 billion PBMCs.

Healthy HIV-negative adults with no recently reported acute infections or vaccinations were included as donors. Only Caucasian adults living in Nashville, Tennessee, USA were represented among the donors. CD4+ T cells were enriched by magnetic negative selection; naive cells were then positively selected on CD45RA, and the negative fraction formed the memory subset. After blood collection by leukapheresis, PBMCs were isolated using Ficoll-Histopaque density gradient centrifugation and then cryopreserved in the vapor phase of liquid nitrogen. Analytical flow cytometry was used to check the purity and quantity of each magnetically sorted T cell population. Each sorted fraction had its genomic DNA isolated and then quantified by UV absorbance on a Nanodrop 2000c. The paper as a whole reports these results and caveats: Higher generation probabilities were observed for clonotypes shared by all four sorted-subset donors than for non-shared clonotypes. Across a few donors, approximately 4.9% of naive CD4, approximately 3.6% of naive CD8, under 2.5% of memory CD4, and under 0.45% of memory CD8 clonotypes were shared. Rarefaction of sorted-subset datasets indicated incomplete sequencing despite the large sequencing depth. Pairwise subsampling led to the expectation that sequencing depth would affect the degree of clonotype sharing among donors. Because the study included a small number of donors, the genetic and exposure-history diversity represented was limited. Larger estimated clonotype richness was generally found for naive subsets than for memory subsets. Only blood was sampled, and tissue TCR repertoires likely differ from those in blood.

V lost 6 bases and J lost 0 bases; the stretch between them is 5 bases long. Per the germline V gene, MNHNS is the CDR1 and SASEGT is the CDR2. Taken from cysteine to phenylalanine, the CDR3 has 13 residues. Of all the DNA, just the CDR3 is kept, 39 bases in frame from base 1. TCR CDR3 regions were amplified from genomic DNA by multiplex PCR using the deep immunoSEQ assay. For each cell subset, the extracted genomic DNA was distributed evenly across all wells of several immunoSEQ 96-well plates, and each plate served as one replicate. Each replicate PCR for sorted subsets received around 210 ng genomic DNA, equal to 30,000 or so T cell genomes. Purified libraries were quantified with a Qubit 3.0 fluorometer, sized on a Bioanalyzer 2100, and re-quantified with the KAPA Library Quantification kit. Every immunoSEQ 96-well plate was sequenced on a dedicated single-read 150-cycle Illumina NextSeq 550 flow cell. In the original analysis: Because the immunoSEQ output held only junctional sequences and lacked quality scores, the filtering could not match the filtering applied to full-length reads. Sequences were annotated with PyIR, a Python wrapper for IgBLAST v1.9, and V/J genes and CDR3 were assigned using IMGT germline references. Any read was removed if the V/J assignment was weak (E-value above 1e-6), the CDR3 was missing, or the read contained stop codons, out-of-frame junctions, or ambiguous translated residues. V3J clonotypes were defined as sequences sharing an identical inferred V gene, J gene, and CDR3 amino acid sequence. Percentage overlap between repertoires was calculated by dividing the number of shared unique clonotypes by the size of the smaller repertoire. RTK rarefaction, the Chao1 estimator, and Recon v2.1 estimates of unobserved clonotypes were used to assess repertoire richness. Generation probabilities were computed with OLGA for all TCRbeta clonotypes obtained by the gDNA method from several donors. TCRdb holds this immuneACCESS table with in-frame rearrangements only. Some clones are missing; in checked studies, unresolved V genes explain under half, and the rest has no known cause. The V and J calls and clone size come from that table; D and trimming were worked out from the DNA. For this sample there are just over 2,000,000 clones; roughly 96% appear just once. The ten biggest clones cover approximately 0.13% of the sample.

Sequencing was done on a sample of naive CD4+ T cells sorted from blood. The cell subset or site label, as the study defines it: CD45RA+ positively selected. The TCR was taken from a man aged 18-30 years in good health. The sequence is built from TRBV6-1 and TRBJ1-4; no D segment can be confidently identified. The nucleotides read TGTGCCAGCAGATCACCAACTAATGAAAAACTGTTTTTT. Its product reads: CASRSPTNEKLFF.